This passage covers 15 T cell receptor beta chains from one sample sequenced in a study of vaccination and CD4 T cells after COVID-19. Treatment noted: roughly 10-day PBMC culture with coronavirus spike peptide pools or control peptides (ViraFEST assay). Their antigens are not known. Cultured CD4+ T cell DNA was sequenced using the Oncomine TCR Beta short-read assay. A single record per CDR3 protein comes from TCRdb applying MiXCR to the PCR reads. The data show around 26,000 distinct CDR3 sequences, roughly two fifths seen once. Sequencing input: CD4+ T cells from blood, cultured in vitro. These TCRs come from a human donor who had recovered from COVID-19.

This clonotype is a singleton in its sample. The chain joins TRBV2 to TRBJ1-1; D is undetermined. CDR3 length: 14 residues. CDR1 SNHLY and CDR2 FYNNEI come from the germline V gene. With 5 bases removed from V and 1 base from J, the gap between germline ends came to 11 bases. The CDR3: CASSYAGANTEAFF. The CDR3 DNA follows: TGTGCCAGCAGTTATGCGGGCGCGAACACTGAAGCTTTCTTT.

As to this clonotype: The limits of the CDR3 on the DNA are not certain, so only TCRdb's listed CDR3 is given. This chain links TRBV11-2 with TRBJ2-7; TRBD2 reflects the table's D call only, with no check against the DNA. From germline, CDR1 is SGHAT and CDR2 FQNNGV. The CDR3 has 12 residues if both end residues are counted. The CDR3 loop is CASSLVVGGGSF.

V and J are TRBV3-1 and TRBJ2-7, with 9 nucleotides matching TRBD2. This CDR3 spans 15 amino acids. Unmatched junction bases numbered 3, after V lost 1 base and J lost 2 bases. Germline V gives CDR1 LGHDT, CDR2 YNNKEL (reference sequence). The CDR3 loop reads CASSQAGGRAYEQYF. In nucleotides, the CDR3 is TGTGCCAGCAGCCAAGCGGGCGGGAGGGCCTACGAGCAGTACTTC.

V and J are TRBV9 and TRBJ2-5; the match to TRBD1 covers 10 bases. J lost 4 bases, V lost 3 bases, and 6 bases had no gene match. CDR3 size: 15 residues. The germline CDR1 and CDR2 sequences are SGDLS and YYNGEE. The CDR3 sequence: CASSASGTGVETQYF. DNA for the CDR3: TGTGCCAGCAGCGCCTCCGGGACAGGGGTAGAGACCCAGTACTTC.

CDR3 protein: CASSSRGGGSYEQYF. CDR3 DNA sequence: TGTGCCAGCAGTTCCCGTGGGGGCGGCTCCTACGAGCAGTACTTC. V is TRBV6-5 and J is TRBJ2-7; D might be TRBD1 (6 bases). The germline V gene has CDR1 MNHEY and CDR2 SVGAGI. Trimming left V 4 bases short and J 0 bases short, with 13 bases between. CDR3 size: 15 residues.

This clonotype was observed a few times. This chain connects TRBV6-1 to TRBJ1-4, with unresolved D. The V end was cut by 3 bases, the J end by 5 bases, with 13 bases between. CDR3 length: 15 residues. Germline CDR1 reads MNHNS; CDR2 reads SASEGT. The CDR3 region is CASSDYQGGNEKLFF. The CDR3, as DNA: TGTGCCAGCAGTGATTATCAAGGTGGCAATGAAAAACTGTTTTTT.

This clonotype was recorded once. The J gene is TRBJ1-3, the V gene TRBV6-1; no definite D call. The CDR3 spans 13 residues. Germline V gene lookup returns CDR1 MNHNS and CDR2 SASEGT. V shed 6 bases and J shed 2 bases, with 8 bases lying between them. Here the CDR3 DNA reads TGTGCCAGCAGCGCCCCGCCTGGAAACACCATATATTTT. This translates into CASSAPPGNTIYF.

In its sample, this clonotype ranks as medium-sized. The DNA is left out, because the CDR3 cannot be placed on it with certainty; the CDR3 is given as TCRdb lists it. The genes are TRBV20-1 and TRBJ2-3; the listed D gene, TRBD2, was not tested against the DNA. The germline V gene has CDR1 DFQATT and CDR2 SNEGSKA (reference sequence). The CDR3 has 16 amino acids, counting both end residues. The CDR3 protein is CSSSGLAAHMADTQYF.

The J gene is TRBJ1-5, the V gene TRBV7-9; TRBD1 might be the D (5 bases). Trimming cost V 0 bases and J 1 base, with 13 bases left between them. This CDR3 spans 17 amino acids. The germline CDR1 and CDR2 sequences are SEHNR and FQNEAQ (reference sequence). As DNA, the CDR3 is TGTGCCAGCAGCTTAGCCAGGGCCCGATTAAGCAATCAGCCCCAGCATTTT. This codes for CASSLARARLSNQPQHF.

This chain connects TRBV28 to TRBJ1-5, with D possibly being TRBD1 (6 bases). The length of the CDR3 is 15 residues. From germline, CDR1 is MDHEN and CDR2 SYDVKM. Deletions cut 5 bases from V and 3 bases from J, with 14 bases between. CDR3 nucleotide sequence: TGTGCCAGCAGTACGACAGGAGCCACCAATCAGCCCCAGCATTTT. Translated, it gives CASSTTGATNQPQHF.

The chain is built from TRBV7-8 and TRBJ1-4; the match to TRBD1 covers 8 bases. This CDR3 has 16 amino acids. Looked up from germline, CDR1 is SGHVS and CDR2 is FQNEAQ. Losses at the gene ends were 11 bases for V and 5 bases for J; bases not matched to a gene: 16. CDR3 in DNA: TGTGCCCGACCACCGGGACAGGTTCCCACAAATGAAAAACTGTTTTTT. Translation: CARPPGQVPTNEKLFF.

V and J are TRBV5-5 and TRBJ1-2, with D perhaps TRBD1 (6 bases). CDR1 is SGHKS and CDR2 is YYEKEE in the germline V gene (reference sequence). V was clipped by 1 base and J by 5 bases, with 6 bases between them. The CDR3 totals 12 residues. The CDR3 spells CASSLTGYGYTF. The DNA of the CDR3 is TGTGCCAGCAGCTTGACAGGGTATGGCTACACCTTC.

The sample holds a few counts of this clonotype. The chain joins TRBV28 to TRBJ1-5, with D unresolved. CDR1 is MDHEN and CDR2 is SYDVKM in the germline V gene. CDR3 length: 14 residues. V was trimmed by 1 base and J by 7 bases, leaving 11 bases between them. The DNA for the CDR3 is TGTGCCAGCAGTTTATTCAGTCGACACCAGCCCCAGCATTTT. Amino acids: CASSLFSRHQPQHF.

This clonotype was seen once. V gene TRBV2 combines with J gene TRBJ2-7; possibly TRBD1 for D (6 bases). Germline CDR1 reads SNHLY; CDR2 reads FYNNEI. The CDR3 is 15 residues long. V lost 3 bases to trimming and J lost 7 bases, with 19 bases between them. Here the CDR3 reads CASSEGRQAPWEQYF. As DNA, the CDR3 is TGTGCCAGCAGTGAGGGGAGACAGGCTCCTTGGGAGCAGTACTTC.

This clonotype turned up a few times. The chain couples TRBV20-1 to TRBJ1-6, with 7 bases identical to TRBD1. Germline lookup yields CDR1 DFQATT and CDR2 SNEGSKA (reference sequence). The CDR3 has 17 amino acids. After removal of 5 bases from V and 6 bases from J, the junction contained 16 bases not matched to a gene. In nucleotides, the CDR3 is TGCAGTGCTCCAGACCAGGACAGGCGACCCCCTAATTCACCCCTCCACTTT. It codes for CSAPDQDRRPPNSPLHF.